The T cell receptor (beta chain) under discussion was sequenced for a study of monozygotic twins with inflammatory bowel disease. Germline values: CDR1 SQVTM, CDR2 ANQGSEA. This CDR3 is built from 15 residues. For every TCR library, about 3,400 ng of total RNA was used. In eight separate reactions per sample, cDNA was generated. TCRdb reprocessed the 5' RACE reads and stores each CDR3 protein as one record, lacking DNA. Its table lists 150,000 to 200,000 distinct CDR3 sequences. Blood samples, whole and unsorted for T cells, yielded the isolated total RNA. The chain links TRBV29-1 to TRBJ2-7; the TRBD2 assignment by TCRdb is unverifiable without DNA. The TCR originated in a human donor with ulcerative colitis or Crohn's disease, or a healthy co-twin of an affected twin (not recorded which). The sample consisted of blood. CDR3 loop: CSVGGGGLAGGEQYF.